The 27 T cell receptor beta chains below all came from one sample that was sequenced in a study of control samples from healthy donors and cancer patients (TCRdb year 2020). Receptor libraries were prepared by the immunoSEQ multiplex PCR assay. TCRdb took over this immuneACCESS table, retaining in-frame rearrangements with V and J assigned. Such tables are incomplete; in checked studies, under half of the missing clones stem from an unresolved V gene, and the remainder is unexplained. This sample is represented by under 150,000 clones; approximately 92% of them were singletons. The ten largest account for about 10% of the sample. Sample: blood. These receptors all stem from a man aged 25 to 40 in good health.

In DNA form, the CDR3 reads TGTGCCAGCAGCGGTGGAGCGGGAGCAGAAGAGACCCAGTACTTC. Its protein product is CASSGGAGAEETQYF. This sequence joins TRBV9 and TRBJ2-5, with 8 positions matching TRBD2. CDR3 length: 15 residues. From germline, CDR1 is SGDLS and CDR2 YYNGEE. V shed 3 bases, J shed 3 bases, and the junction held 7 bases outside the gene matches.

The chain couples TRBV3-1 (or the pseudogene TRBV3-2) to TRBJ2-7; 7 positions agree with TRBD1. The germline V gene has CDR1 LGHDT and CDR2 YNNKEL (reference sequence). V lost 1 base and J lost 2; bases outside the gene matches: 8. The CDR3 has 16 residues. CDR3 amino acids: CASSQVGTVNPYEQYF. CDR3 DNA sequence: TGTGCCAGCAGCCAAGTGGGGACAGTTAACCCCTACGAGCAGTACTTC.

CDR3 loop: CASSEPLPGQSQPQHF. For the CDR3, the DNA is TGTGCCAGCAGCGAGCCCCTCCCGGGACAGTCTCAGCCCCAGCATTTT. The rearrangement links TRBV9 to TRBJ1-5, with 7 positions matching TRBD1. Per the germline V gene, CDR1 is SGDLS and CDR2 is YYNGEE. Losses at the gene ends were 3 bases for V and 6 bases for J; bases not matched to a gene: 12. CDR3 length: 16 residues.

CDR3 residues: CASIAGLAYNEQFF. In DNA, the CDR3 is TGTGCCAGTATAGCGGGACTCGCCTACAATGAGCAGTTCTTC. The chain recombines TRBV5-8 with TRBJ2-1; TRBD2 aligns across 8 bases. Germline CDR1 SGHTS, CDR2 YDEGEE. The junction had 6 bases not matched to a gene; V was cut back by 8 bases and J by 2 bases. This CDR3 region has 14 residues. The variable domain in full, completed from reference TRBV5-8 and TRBJ2-1, reads EAGVTQSPTHLIKTRGQQATLRCSPISGHTSVYWYQQALGLGLQFLLWYDEGEERNRGNFPPRFSGRQFPNYSSELNVNALELEDSALYLCASIAGLAYNEQFFGPGTRLTVL.

The chain carries TRBV7-2 and TRBJ1-5; weak D call: TRBD1 (6 bases). Deletions cut 1 base from V and 8 bases from J, with 15 bases between. The CDR3 loop spans 15 amino acids. Per germline, CDR1 SGHTA and CDR2 FQGNSA. The CDR3 DNA reads TGTGCCAGCAGCTTAGGGCCAGGGGAGGTGGAGCCCCAGCATTTT. Its translation: CASSLGPGEVEPQHF.

This chain joins TRBV5-1 and TRBJ2-7, with 8 nucleotides matching TRBD1. The CDR3 runs 14 residues. The trim removed 3 bases at V and 4 bases at J, leaving 6 bases unmatched. Per germline, CDR1 SGHRS and CDR2 YFSETQ. The CDR3 bases are TGCGCCAGCAGCTACCAGGGGGCTTTATACGAGCAGTACTTC. As protein: CASSYQGALYEQYF.

This clone came up once. V and J are TRBV9 and TRBJ2-1; 8 bases agree with TRBD2. V was pared by 3 bases and J by 2 bases, with 1 base of the junction left unmatched. The germline V gene encodes CDR1 SGDLS and CDR2 YYNGEE. The CDR3 length is 14 residues. CDR3 protein: CASSEGLAYNEQFF. The CDR3 DNA sequence: TGTGCCAGCAGCGAGGGACTAGCCTACAATGAGCAGTTCTTC.

The chain employs TRBV20-1 and TRBJ2-1; 11 nucleotides agree with TRBD2. There are 14 residues in the CDR3. CDR1 is DFQATT, CDR2 SNEGSKA, per germline (reference sequence). The ends lost 3 bases at V and 7 bases at J; junction bases unmatched: 5. CDR3 in amino acids: CSASRLAGSNEQFF. The CDR3 bases are TGCAGTGCTAGTCGACTAGCGGGGTCAAATGAGCAGTTCTTC.

This rearrangement joins TRBV28 to TRBJ1-2, with TRBD1 matching 7 bases. CDR1 and CDR2 from the germline V gene are MDHEN and SYDVKM. The CDR3 is made up of 17 amino acids. The ends lost 5 bases at V and 1 base at J; junction bases unmatched: 13. CDR3 protein: CASSKFSSRDSNYGYTF. The CDR3 DNA reads TGTGCCAGCAGTAAATTCTCCTCCCGGGACAGTAACTATGGCTACACCTTC.

This sequence joins TRBV5-4 and TRBJ2-3; D is unresolved. CDR3 length: 14 amino acids. Looked up from germline, CDR1 is SGHNT and CDR2 is YYREEE (reference sequence). V was cut by 1 base and J by 6 bases, with 12 bases left in between. In DNA, the CDR3 is TGTGCCAGCAGCTTGTCCAGGTCGTCGGATACGCAGTATTTT. It specifies CASSLSRSSDTQYF. Drawing the rest from reference TRBV5-4 and TRBJ2-3, the complete variable domain is ETGVTQSPTHLIKTRGQQVTLRCSSQSGHNTVSWYQQALGQGPQFIFQYYREEENGRGNFPPRFSGLQFPNYSSELNVNALELDDSALYLCASSLSRSSDTQYFGPGTRLTVL.

This clone occurred a few times. The V gene is TRBV7-9, the J gene TRBJ1-4; D perhaps matches TRBD1 (6 bases). Trimming stripped 2 bases from V and 7 bases from J, with 14 bases between. The CDR3 loop spans 15 amino acids. Germline assignment: CDR1 SEHNR and CDR2 FQNEAQ (reference sequence). CDR3 sequence (DNA): TGTGCCAGCAGCTTATACGGGGGGCGCGGTGAAAAACTGTTTTTT. Residues: CASSLYGGRGEKLFF.

V is TRBV5-6 and J is TRBJ2-1, with TRBD2 matching 8 bases. This CDR3 has 15 residues. Germline-derived CDR1 and CDR2 are SGHDT and YYEEEE. V lost 2 bases, J lost 5 bases, and 6 bases stayed unmatched. The CDR3 loop is CASSFIAGGNNEQFF. The CDR3 DNA is TGTGCCAGCAGCTTCATCGCGGGAGGCAACAATGAGCAGTTCTTC.

The table lists this clone with a few counts. The J gene is TRBJ2-1, the V gene TRBV20-1, with D possibly matching TRBD1 (5 bases). V dropped 3 bases and J dropped 2 bases, with 8 bases sitting between them. Germline-derived CDR1 and CDR2 are DFQATT and SNEGSKA (reference sequence). The CDR3 is 13 amino acids. CDR3 sequence: CSASRTTYNEQFF. The DNA of the CDR3 is TGCAGTGCTAGTAGGACAACCTACAATGAGCAGTTCTTC.

V usage is TRBV7-3 and J usage is TRBJ1-2; D is uncertain. Between the trimmed V and J ends, which lost 2 bases and 2 bases, there was a span of 6 bases. Germline CDR1 reads SGHTA; CDR2 reads FQGTGA. The CDR3 extends over 13 amino acids. The CDR3 reads CASSLAGNYGYTF. Here the CDR3 DNA reads TGTGCCAGCAGCTTAGCAGGAAACTATGGCTACACCTTC.

This chain uses TRBV7-9 with TRBJ2-1; 12 bases align to TRBD2. This CDR3 contains 16 residues. CDR1 and CDR2 (germline): SEHNR, FQNEAQ (reference sequence). Losses at the gene ends were 5 bases for V and 2 bases for J; bases not matched to a gene: 4. Here the CDR3 reads CASSHRTSGAYNEQFF. The CDR3, as DNA: TGTGCCAGCAGCCATCGGACTAGCGGGGCCTACAATGAGCAGTTCTTC.

The rearrangement links TRBV28 to TRBJ1-2, with no clear D. The V gene lost 3 bases and the J gene lost 5 bases, with 13 bases spanning the gap. The CDR3 consists of 14 residues. Germline V gene sequence: CDR1 MDHEN, CDR2 SYDVKM. CDR3 residues: CASSLVHVRYGYTF. CDR3 in DNA: TGTGCCAGCAGTTTGGTTCATGTTCGGTATGGCTACACCTTC.

The gene calls are TRBV28 and TRBJ1-2; D unresolved. Germline-derived CDR1 and CDR2 are MDHEN and SYDVKM. The CDR3 sequence is 11 residues long. Trimming stripped 1 base from V and 8 bases from J, with 5 bases between. The CDR3 DNA follows: TGTGCCAGCAGTTTATTTGCGGGCTACACCTTC. Translating gives CASSLFAGYTF.

The J gene is TRBJ2-5, the V gene TRBV2; D is tentatively TRBD1 or TRBD2 (5 bases each). The CDR3 loop spans 22 amino acids. Germline assignment: CDR1 SNHLY and CDR2 FYNNEI. V was shortened by 4 bases and J by 11 bases, with 44 bases between the two germline ends. The CDR3 spells CASSVDTGTKKETQERLITQYF. The DNA for the CDR3 is TGTGCCAGCAGTGTTGATACTGGGACCAAAAAAGAGACCCAAGAGAGATTAATAACGCAGTACTTC.

This clone was recorded only once. The CDR3 nucleotides are TGTGCCAGCAGTTTACAGGGGGCCTACAATGAGCAGTTCTTC. It yields the protein CASSLQGAYNEQFF. The chain links TRBV28 to TRBJ2-1, with 7 bases aligning to TRBD1. The length of the CDR3 is 14 residues. Germline lookup yields CDR1 MDHEN and CDR2 SYDVKM. With V trimmed by 2 bases and J by 2 bases, 0 bases remained unmatched.

The chain employs TRBV7-9 and TRBJ2-3, with 12 nucleotides matching TRBD2. CDR3 length: 16 amino acids. Germline V CDR1 and CDR2: SEHNR, FQNEAQ (reference sequence). With 5 bases clipped from V and 1 base from J, the junction kept 4 bases outside the gene matches. The CDR3, as DNA: TGTGCCAGCAGCCCTAGCGGGAGGGCCGGCACAGATACGCAGTATTTT. Amino acid sequence: CASSPSGRAGTDTQYF. The full variable domain, rest sourced from reference TRBV7-9 and TRBJ2-3, is DTGVSQNPRHKITKRGQNVTFRCDPISEHNRLYWYRQTLGQGPEFLTYFQNEAQLEKSRLLSDRFSAERPKGSFSTLEIQRTEQGDSAMYLCASSPSGRAGTDTQYFGPGTRLTVL.

This clone occurred once. The chain combines TRBV30 with TRBJ2-2; TRBD1 or TRBD2 may be the D gene (5 bases each). Trimming removed 2 bases from V and 7 bases from J, with 23 bases in between. The germline V gene has CDR1 GTSNPN and CDR2 SVGIG (reference sequence). CDR3 size: 17 residues. The DNA for the CDR3 is TGTGCCTGGAGTCGCCCTAGCCCCCATTTAGGGGTCGGGGAGCTGTTTTTT. This sequence encodes CAWSRPSPHLGVGELFF.

The V and J genes are TRBV7-3 and TRBJ2-1, with D unclear. CDR3 length: 12 residues. Trimming pared 5 bases from V and 12 bases from J, leaving 14 bases between. Germline V CDR1 and CDR2: SGHTA, FQGTGA. The chain's CDR3 is CASSLSPHRQFF. The CDR3 DNA sequence: TGTGCCAGCAGCCTGTCCCCCCATAGGCAGTTCTTC.

Here the CDR3 DNA reads TGTGCCAGCAGCCAAGTATTAACTCTAGCGGGACATAACAATGAGCAGTTCTTC. Protein product: CASSQVLTLAGHNNEQFF. This chain joins TRBV3-1 (or the pseudogene TRBV3-2) and TRBJ2-1; 9 nucleotides line up with TRBD2. The J segment lost 5 bases and the V segment lost 1 base, leaving 12 bases of the junction unmatched. Germline V lookup: CDR1 LGHDT, CDR2 YNNKEL (reference sequence). The CDR3 loop spans 18 amino acids.

The V gene is TRBV6-5, the J gene TRBJ2-3, with 7 nucleotides matching TRBD1. This CDR3 comprises 14 residues. V lost 6 bases to trimming and J lost 4 bases; unmatched junction nucleotides: 7. Germline assignment: CDR1 MNHEY and CDR2 SVGAGI. The CDR3 loop is CASRGTGVADTQYF. The CDR3 nucleotides are TGTGCCAGCAGAGGAACAGGGGTCGCAGATACGCAGTATTTT.

V and J are TRBV28 and TRBJ1-1, with D perhaps matching TRBD1 (6 bases). The CDR3 totals 18 residues. V was pared by 5 bases and J by 1 base, with 23 bases between. Germline CDR1 reads MDHEN; CDR2 reads SYDVKM. Here the CDR3 DNA reads TGTGCCAGCAGTCAAACCGGCTACAGGGTAGTCCGGAACACTGAAGCTTTCTTT. Its translation: CASSQTGYRVVRNTEAFF.

The chain is built from TRBV30 and TRBJ1-5, with 8 bases matching TRBD1. The CDR3 extends over 13 amino acids. Germline V gene data show CDR1 as GTSNPN and CDR2 as SVGIG (reference sequence). V shed 5 bases, J shed 6 bases, and the junction held 6 bases outside the gene matches. The CDR3 sequence: CAWEQGVGQPQHF. DNA of the CDR3: TGTGCCTGGGAACAGGGGGTAGGTCAGCCCCAGCATTTT.

The CDR3 region is CASSQDPGGNQPQHF. CDR3 DNA sequence: TGCGCCAGCAGCCAAGATCCGGGTGGGAATCAGCCCCAGCATTTT. This rearrangement joins TRBV4-1 to TRBJ1-5; D is undetermined. The CDR3 consists of 15 residues. Trimming shortened V by 0 bases and J by 4 bases, and 10 bases separated the two germline ends. Germline V gene lookup returns CDR1 MGHRA and CDR2 YSYEKL.